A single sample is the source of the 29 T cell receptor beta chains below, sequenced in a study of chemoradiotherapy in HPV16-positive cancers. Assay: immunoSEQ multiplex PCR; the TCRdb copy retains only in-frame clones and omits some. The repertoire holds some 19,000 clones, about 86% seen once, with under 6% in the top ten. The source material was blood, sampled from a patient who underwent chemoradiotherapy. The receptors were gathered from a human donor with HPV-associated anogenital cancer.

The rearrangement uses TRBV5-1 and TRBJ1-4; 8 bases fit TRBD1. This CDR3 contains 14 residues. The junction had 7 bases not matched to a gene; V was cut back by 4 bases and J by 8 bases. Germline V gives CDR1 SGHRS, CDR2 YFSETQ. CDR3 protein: CASSLRQGKEKLFF. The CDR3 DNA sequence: TGCGCCAGCAGCCTCCGACAGGGGAAGGAAAAACTGTTTTTT.

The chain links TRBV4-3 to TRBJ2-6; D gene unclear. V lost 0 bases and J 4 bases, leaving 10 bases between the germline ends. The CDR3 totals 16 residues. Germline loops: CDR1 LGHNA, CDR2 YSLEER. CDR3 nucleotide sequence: TGCGCCAGCAGCCAAGATGGGAATATCGGGGCCAACGTCCTGACTTTC. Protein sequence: CASSQDGNIGANVLTF.

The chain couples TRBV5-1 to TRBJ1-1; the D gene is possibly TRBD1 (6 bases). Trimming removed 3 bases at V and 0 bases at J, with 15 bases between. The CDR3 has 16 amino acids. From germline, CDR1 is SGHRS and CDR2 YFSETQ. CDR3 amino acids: CASSSTGSAMNTEAFF. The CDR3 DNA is TGCGCCAGCAGCTCCACAGGGTCGGCGATGAACACTGAAGCTTTCTTT.

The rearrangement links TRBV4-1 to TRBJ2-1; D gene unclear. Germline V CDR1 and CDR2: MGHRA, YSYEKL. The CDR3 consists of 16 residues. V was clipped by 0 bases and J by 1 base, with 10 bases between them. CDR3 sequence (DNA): TGCGCCAGCAGCCAAGAGAGTAGTGGGTCCTACAATGAGCAGTTCTTC. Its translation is CASSQESSGSYNEQFF.

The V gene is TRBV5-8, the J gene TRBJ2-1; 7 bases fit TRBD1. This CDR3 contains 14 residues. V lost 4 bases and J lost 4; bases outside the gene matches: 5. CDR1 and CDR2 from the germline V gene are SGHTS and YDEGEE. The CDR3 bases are TGTGCCAGCAGCCAGGGACAGTTTTACAATGAGCAGTTCTTC. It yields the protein CASSQGQFYNEQFF. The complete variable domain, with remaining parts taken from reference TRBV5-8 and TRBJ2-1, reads EAGVTQSPTHLIKTRGQQATLRCSPISGHTSVYWYQQALGLGLQFLLWYDEGEERNRGNFPPRFSGRQFPNYSSELNVNALELEDSALYLCASSQGQFYNEQFFGPGTRLTVL.

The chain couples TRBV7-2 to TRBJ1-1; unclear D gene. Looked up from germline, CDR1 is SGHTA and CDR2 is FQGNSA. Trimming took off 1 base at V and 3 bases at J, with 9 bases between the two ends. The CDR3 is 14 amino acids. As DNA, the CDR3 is TGTGCCAGCAGCTTAGGGGTAGGGTACACTGAAGCTTTCTTT. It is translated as CASSLGVGYTEAFF.

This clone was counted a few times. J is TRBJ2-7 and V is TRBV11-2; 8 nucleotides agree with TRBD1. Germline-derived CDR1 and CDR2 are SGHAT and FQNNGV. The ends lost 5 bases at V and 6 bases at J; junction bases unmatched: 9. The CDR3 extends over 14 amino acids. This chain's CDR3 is CASSPGRGRVEQYF. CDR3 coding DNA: TGTGCCAGCAGCCCCGGCAGGGGGCGAGTCGAGCAGTACTTC. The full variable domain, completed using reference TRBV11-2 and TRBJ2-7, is EAGVAQSPRYKIIEKRQSVAFWCNPISGHATLYWYQQILGQGPKLLIQFQNNGVVDDSQLPKDRFSAERLKGVDSTLKIQPAKLEDSAVYLCASSPGRGRVEQYFGPGTRLTVT.

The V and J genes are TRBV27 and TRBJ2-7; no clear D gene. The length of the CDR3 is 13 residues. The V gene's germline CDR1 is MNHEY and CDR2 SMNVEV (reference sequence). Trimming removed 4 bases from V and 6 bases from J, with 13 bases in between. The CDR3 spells CASSSSRIVEQYF. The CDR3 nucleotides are TGTGCCAGCAGTTCCTCCCGTATTGTCGAGCAGTACTTC.

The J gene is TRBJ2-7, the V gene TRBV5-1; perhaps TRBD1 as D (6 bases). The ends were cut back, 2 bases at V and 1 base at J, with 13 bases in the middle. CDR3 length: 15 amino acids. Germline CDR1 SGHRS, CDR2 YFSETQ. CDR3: CASSLGQTNSYEQYF. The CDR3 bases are TGCGCCAGCAGCTTAGGACAGACAAATTCCTACGAGCAGTACTTC. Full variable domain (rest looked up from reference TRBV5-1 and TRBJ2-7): KAGVTQTPRYLIKTRGQQVTLSCSPISGHRSVSWYQQTPGQGLQFLFEYFSETQRNKGNFPGRFSGRQFSNSRSEMNVSTLELGDSALYLCASSLGQTNSYEQYFGPGTRLTVT.

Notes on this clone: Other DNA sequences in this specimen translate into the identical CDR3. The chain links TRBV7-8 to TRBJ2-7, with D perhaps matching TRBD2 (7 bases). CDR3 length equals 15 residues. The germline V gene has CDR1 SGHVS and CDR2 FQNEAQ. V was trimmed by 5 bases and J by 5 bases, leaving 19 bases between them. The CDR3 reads CASSGRGGTQDEQYF. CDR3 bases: TGTGCCAGCAGCGGGAGGGGTGGGACACAGGACGAGCAGTACTTC.

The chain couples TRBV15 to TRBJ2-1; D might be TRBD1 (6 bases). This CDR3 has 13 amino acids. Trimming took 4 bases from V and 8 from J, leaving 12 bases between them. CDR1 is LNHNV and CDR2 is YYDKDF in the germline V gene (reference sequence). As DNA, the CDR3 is TGTGCCACCAGCACCCTAGGGGGTGATGAGCAGTTCTTC. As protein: CATSTLGGDEQFF. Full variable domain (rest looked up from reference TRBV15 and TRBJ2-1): DAMVIQNPRYQVTQFGKPVTLSCSQTLNHNVMYWYQQKSSQAPKLLFHYYDKDFNNEADTPDNFQSRRPNTSFCFLDIRSPGLGDTAMYLCATSTLGGDEQFFGPGTRLTVL.

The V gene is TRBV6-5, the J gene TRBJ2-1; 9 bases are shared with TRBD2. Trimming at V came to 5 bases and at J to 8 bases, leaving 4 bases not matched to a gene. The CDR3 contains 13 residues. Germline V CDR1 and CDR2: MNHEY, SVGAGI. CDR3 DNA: TGTGCCAGCAGTCGTAGCGGGAGCGATGAGCAGTTCTTC. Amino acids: CASSRSGSDEQFF.

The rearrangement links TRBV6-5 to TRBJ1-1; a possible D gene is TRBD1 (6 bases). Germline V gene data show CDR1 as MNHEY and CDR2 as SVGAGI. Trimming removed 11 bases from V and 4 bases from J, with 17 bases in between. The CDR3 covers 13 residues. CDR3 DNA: TGTGCCGCAACAGGGTCCGGTCTCACTGAAGCTTTCTTT. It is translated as CAATGSGLTEAFF.

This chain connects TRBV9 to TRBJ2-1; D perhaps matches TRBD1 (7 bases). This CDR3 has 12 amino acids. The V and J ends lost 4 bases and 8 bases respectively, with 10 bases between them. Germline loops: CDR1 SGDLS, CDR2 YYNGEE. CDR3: CASSPRGDEQFF. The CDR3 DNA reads TGTGCCAGCAGCCCCAGGGGGGATGAGCAGTTCTTC. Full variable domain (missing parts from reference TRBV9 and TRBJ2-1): DSGVTQTPKHLITATGQRVTLRCSPRSGDLSVYWYQQSLDQGLQFLIQYYNGEERAKGNILERFSAQQFPDLHSELNLSSLELGDSALYFCASSPRGDEQFFGPGTRLTVL.

The chain's CDR3 is CASLGDRRNTIYF. The CDR3 coding sequence is TGTGCCAGCCTAGGGGACAGGAGAAACACCATATATTTT. The chain employs TRBV6-6 and TRBJ1-3; 8 positions agree with TRBD1. The V and J ends lost 8 bases and 5 bases, in that order; junction bases with no gene match: 5. CDR1 and CDR2 from the germline V gene are MNHNY and SVGAGI (reference sequence). This CDR3 spans 13 amino acids.

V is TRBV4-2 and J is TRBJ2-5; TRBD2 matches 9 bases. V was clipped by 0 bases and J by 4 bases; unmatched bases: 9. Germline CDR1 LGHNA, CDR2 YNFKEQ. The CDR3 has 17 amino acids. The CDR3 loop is CASSQDPIAGEAETQYF. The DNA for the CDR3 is TGTGCCAGCAGCCAAGACCCTATAGCGGGGGAGGCAGAGACCCAGTACTTC.

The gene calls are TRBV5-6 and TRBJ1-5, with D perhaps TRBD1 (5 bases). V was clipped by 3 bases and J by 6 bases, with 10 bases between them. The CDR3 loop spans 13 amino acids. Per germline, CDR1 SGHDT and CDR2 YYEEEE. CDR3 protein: CASSSQGLQPQHF. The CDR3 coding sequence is TGTGCCAGCAGCTCGCAGGGTCTTCAGCCCCAGCATTTT.

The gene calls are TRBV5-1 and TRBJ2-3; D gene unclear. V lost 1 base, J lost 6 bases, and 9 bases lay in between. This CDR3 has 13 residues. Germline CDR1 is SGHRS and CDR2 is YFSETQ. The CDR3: CASSLRGGDTQYF. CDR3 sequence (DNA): TGCGCCAGCAGCTTGCGCGGTGGGGATACGCAGTATTTT.

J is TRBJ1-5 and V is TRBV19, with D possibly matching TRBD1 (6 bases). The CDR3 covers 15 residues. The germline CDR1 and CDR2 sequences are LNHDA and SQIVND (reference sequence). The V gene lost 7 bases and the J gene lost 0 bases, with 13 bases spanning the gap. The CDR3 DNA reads TGTGCCAGTACCTTGGGGGCCGGTAGCAATCAGCCCCAGCATTTT. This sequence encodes CASTLGAGSNQPQHF. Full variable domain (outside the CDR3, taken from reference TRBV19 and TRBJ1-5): DGGITQSPKYLFRKEGQNVTLSCEQNLNHDAMYWYRQDPGQGLRLIYYSQIVNDFQKGDIAEGYSVSREKKESFPLTVTSAQKNPTAFYLCASTLGAGSNQPQHFGDGTRLSIL.

CDR3 loop: CASSLGGQATDTQYF. CDR3 DNA: TGTGCCAGCAGCTTGGGGGGACAGGCCACAGATACGCAGTATTTT. V gene TRBV11-1 combines with J gene TRBJ2-3; 8 nucleotides line up with TRBD1. The CDR3 runs 15 residues. The trim removed 3 bases at V and 2 bases at J, leaving 4 bases unmatched. Germline-derived CDR1 and CDR2 are SGHAT and FQDESV (reference sequence).

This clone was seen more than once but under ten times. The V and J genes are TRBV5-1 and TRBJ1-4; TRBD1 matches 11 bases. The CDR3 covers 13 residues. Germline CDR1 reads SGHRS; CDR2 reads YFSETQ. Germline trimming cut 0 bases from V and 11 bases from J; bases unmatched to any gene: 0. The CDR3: CASSLGDRGKLFF. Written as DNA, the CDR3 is TGCGCCAGCAGCTTGGGGGACAGGGGGAAACTGTTTTTT.

The CDR3 loop is CASSPLGHSYNEQFF. CDR3 nucleotide sequence: TGTGCCAGCAGCCCTCTAGGACACTCCTACAATGAGCAGTTCTTC. The chain carries TRBV7-7 and TRBJ2-1; D possibly corresponds to TRBD1 (5 bases). This CDR3 region has 15 residues. CDR1 is SSHAT, CDR2 FNYEAQ, per germline (reference sequence). With 5 bases removed from V and 0 bases from J, the gap between germline ends came to 11 bases.

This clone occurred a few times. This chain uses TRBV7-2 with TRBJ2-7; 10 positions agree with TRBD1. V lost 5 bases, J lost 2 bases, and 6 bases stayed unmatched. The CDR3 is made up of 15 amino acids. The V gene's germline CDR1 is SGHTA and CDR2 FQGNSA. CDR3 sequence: CASSPRTGGTYEQYF. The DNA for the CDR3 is TGTGCCAGCAGCCCCCGGACAGGGGGGACCTACGAGCAGTACTTC.

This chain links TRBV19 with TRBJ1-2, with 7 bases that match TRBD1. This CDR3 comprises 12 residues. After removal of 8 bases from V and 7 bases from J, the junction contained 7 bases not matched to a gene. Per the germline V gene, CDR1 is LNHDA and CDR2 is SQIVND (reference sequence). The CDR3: CASREGAGGYTF. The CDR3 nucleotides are TGTGCCAGTCGGGAGGGGGCAGGTGGCTACACCTTC.

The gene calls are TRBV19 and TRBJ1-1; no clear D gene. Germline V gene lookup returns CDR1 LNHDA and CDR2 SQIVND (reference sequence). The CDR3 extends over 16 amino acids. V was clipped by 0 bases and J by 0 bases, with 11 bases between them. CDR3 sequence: CASSIDPSPLNTEAFF. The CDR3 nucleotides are TGTGCCAGTAGTATAGATCCCTCCCCGTTGAACACTGAAGCTTTCTTT. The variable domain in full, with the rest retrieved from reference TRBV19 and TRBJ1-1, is DGGITQSPKYLFRKEGQNVTLSCEQNLNHDAMYWYRQDPGQGLRLIYYSQIVNDFQKGDIAEGYSVSREKKESFPLTVTSAQKNPTAFYLCASSIDPSPLNTEAFFGQGTRLTVV.

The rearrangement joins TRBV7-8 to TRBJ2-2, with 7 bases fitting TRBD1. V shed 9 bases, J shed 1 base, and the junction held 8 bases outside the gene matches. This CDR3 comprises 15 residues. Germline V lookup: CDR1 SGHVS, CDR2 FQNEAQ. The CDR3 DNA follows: TGTGCCAGTGCCCTCGGGACAGTGAACACCGGGGAGCTGTTTTTT. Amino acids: CASALGTVNTGELFF. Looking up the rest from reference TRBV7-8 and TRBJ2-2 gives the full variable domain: GAGVSQSPRYKVAKRGQDVALRCDPISGHVSLFWYQQALGQGPEFLTYFQNEAQLDKSGLPSDRFFAERPEGSVSTLKIQRTQQEDSAVYLCASALGTVNTGELFFGEGSRLTVL.

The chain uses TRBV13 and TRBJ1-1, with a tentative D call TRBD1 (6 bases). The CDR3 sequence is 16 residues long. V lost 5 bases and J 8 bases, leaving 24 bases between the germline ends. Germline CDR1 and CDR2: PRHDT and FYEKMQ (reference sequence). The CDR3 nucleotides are TGTGCCAGCAGCGCCCGAGGAGGGGGGATCCGGGCAGAAGCTTTCTTT. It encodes CASSARGGGIRAEAFF.

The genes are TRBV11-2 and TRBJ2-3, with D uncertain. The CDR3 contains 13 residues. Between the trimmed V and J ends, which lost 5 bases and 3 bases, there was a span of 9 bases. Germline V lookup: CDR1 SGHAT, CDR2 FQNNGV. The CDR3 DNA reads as TGTGCCAGCAGCGCCCTTAAGACAGATACGCAGTATTTT. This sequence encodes CASSALKTDTQYF.

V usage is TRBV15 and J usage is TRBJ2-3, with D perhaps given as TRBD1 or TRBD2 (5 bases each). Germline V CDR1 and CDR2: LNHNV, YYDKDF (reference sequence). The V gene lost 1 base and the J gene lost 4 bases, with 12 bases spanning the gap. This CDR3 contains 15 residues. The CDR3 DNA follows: TGTGCCACCAGCAGAGGGAGTCGAGGGGCAGATACGCAGTATTTT. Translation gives CATSRGSRGADTQYF.